This TCR beta chain originates from a study of T cells in Graves' hyperthyroidism and ophthalmopathy. The wider study: Any treatment followed the collection of peripheral blood at initial diagnosis.

This clonotype was observed many times. Its antigen is as yet unknown. RNA transcripts yielded amplified TCR beta CDR3 regions. HTBI primers were employed in a first-round RT-PCR of the TCR CDR3. A single record per CDR3 protein comes from TCRdb applying MiXCR to the multiplex PCR reads. The data hold fewer than 650,000 distinct CDR3 sequences, with roughly 14% observed a single time. CDR3 size: 16 residues. V trimming: 2 bases; J trimming: 5 bases; junction bases outside the gene matches: 6. From germline, CDR1 is MNHEY and CDR2 SVGEGT. Study-wide findings and caveats: Blood samples included most of the expanded thyroid clonotypes exceeding 0.001.

Uncontrolled infection, other autoimmune disease, pregnancy or lactation barred patients from enrollment. Orbital computed tomography, thyroid ultrasound, serum thyroxine and TRAb, and clinical symptoms together informed the diagnoses. This chain joins TRBV6-2 or TRBV6-3 and TRBJ2-4, with 10 bases identical to TRBD1. This clonotype was obtained from a woman between 40 and 50 years old with Graves' ophthalmopathy. Sequenced: blood. CDR3 residues: CASSYPTGGAENIQYF. The CDR3 DNA sequence: TGTGCCAGCAGTTACCCGACAGGGGGCGCCGAAAACATTCAGTACTTC.